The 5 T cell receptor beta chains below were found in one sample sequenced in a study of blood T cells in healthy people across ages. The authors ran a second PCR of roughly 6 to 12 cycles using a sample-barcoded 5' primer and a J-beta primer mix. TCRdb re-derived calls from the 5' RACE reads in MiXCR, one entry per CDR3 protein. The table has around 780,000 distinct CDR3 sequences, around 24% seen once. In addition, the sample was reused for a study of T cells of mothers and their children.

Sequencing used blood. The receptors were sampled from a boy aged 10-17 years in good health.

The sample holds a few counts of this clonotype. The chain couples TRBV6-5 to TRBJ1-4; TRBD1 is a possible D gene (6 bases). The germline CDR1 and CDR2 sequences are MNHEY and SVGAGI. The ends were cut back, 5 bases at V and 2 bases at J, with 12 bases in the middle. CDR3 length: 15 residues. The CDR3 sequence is CASSTGLSTNEKLFF. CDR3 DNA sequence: TGTGCCAGCAGTACAGGGTTGTCTACTAATGAAAAACTGTTTTTT.

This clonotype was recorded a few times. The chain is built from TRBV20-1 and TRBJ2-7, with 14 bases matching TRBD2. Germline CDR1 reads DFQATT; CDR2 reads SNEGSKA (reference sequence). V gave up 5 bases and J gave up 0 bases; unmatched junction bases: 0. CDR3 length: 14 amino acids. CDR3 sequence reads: CSAGTSGSSYEQYF. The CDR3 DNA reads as TGCAGTGCTGGGACTAGCGGGAGCTCCTACGAGCAGTACTTC.

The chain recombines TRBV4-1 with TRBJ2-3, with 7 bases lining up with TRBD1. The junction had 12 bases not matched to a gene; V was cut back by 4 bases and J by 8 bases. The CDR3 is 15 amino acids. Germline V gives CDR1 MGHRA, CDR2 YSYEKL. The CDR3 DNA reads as TGCGCCAGCAGCCCCGGTAGACAGGGCGAGAGTACGCAGTATTTT. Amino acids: CASSPGRQGESTQYF.

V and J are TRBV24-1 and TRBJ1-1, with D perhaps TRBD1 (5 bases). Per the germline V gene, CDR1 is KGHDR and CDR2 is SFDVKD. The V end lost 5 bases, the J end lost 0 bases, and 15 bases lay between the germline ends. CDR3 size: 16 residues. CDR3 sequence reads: CATSVRRRGMNTEAFF. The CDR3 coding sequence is TGTGCCACCAGTGTCCGCCGGCGGGGGATGAACACTGAAGCTTTCTTT.

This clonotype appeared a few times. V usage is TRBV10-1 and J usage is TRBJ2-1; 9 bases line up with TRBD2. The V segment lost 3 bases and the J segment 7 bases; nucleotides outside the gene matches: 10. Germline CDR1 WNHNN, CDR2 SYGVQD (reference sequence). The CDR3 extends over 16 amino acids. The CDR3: CASSEGGGGARNEQFF. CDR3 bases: TGCGCCAGCAGTGAAGGGGGCGGGGGGGCAAGGAATGAGCAGTTCTTC.